The 5 T cell receptor beta chains given below trace back to one sample, sequenced in a study of cytomegalovirus exposure and HLA in healthy donors. The PCR used 60 Vbeta and 13 Jbeta primers. The method was immunoSEQ multiplex PCR; TCRdb's version includes in-frame clones alone and lacks a portion of them. Here the sample spans under 200,000 clones, over 70% being singletons. Sample: PBMCs. The receptors derive from a woman under 40 in good health and CMV-seronegative.

This clone was seen more than once but under ten times. The CDR3 nucleotides are TGTGCCAGCTCACCGGACAGGCCCTTGAACACTGAAGCTTTCTTT. Its protein is CASSPDRPLNTEAFF. The rearrangement uses TRBV18 and TRBJ1-1, with 7 bases lining up with TRBD1. CDR3 size: 15 residues. V dropped 3 bases and J dropped 0; count of bases not matched to a gene: 4. Germline V lookup: CDR1 KGHSH, CDR2 LQKENI. The full variable domain, its missing parts supplied by reference TRBV18 and TRBJ1-1, is NAGVMQNPRHLVRRRGQEARLRCSPMKGHSHVYWYRQLPEEGLKFMVYLQKENIIDESGMPKERFSAEFPKEGPSILRIQQVVRGDSAAYFCASSPDRPLNTEAFFGQGTRLTVV.

V is TRBV5-6 and J is TRBJ2-5; 8 bases align to TRBD1. Looked up from germline, CDR1 is SGHDT and CDR2 is YYEEEE. The CDR3 extends over 15 amino acids. Trimming removed 0 bases from V and 4 bases from J; junction bases left unmatched: 5. CDR3: CASSLDTGGSETQYF. CDR3 nucleotides: TGTGCCAGCAGCTTGGATACAGGGGGGTCAGAGACCCAGTACTTC.

The chain has TRBV4-2 and TRBJ2-7, with a weak D call TRBD2 (6 bases). V shed 0 bases and J shed 6 bases, with 12 bases lying between them. There are 14 residues in the CDR3. The germline CDR1 and CDR2 sequences are LGHNA and YNFKEQ. This CDR3 is CASSQDRGSREQYF. The CDR3 coding sequence is TGTGCCAGCAGCCAAGATCGGGGGTCCCGCGAGCAGTACTTC.

The rearrangement links TRBV5-1 to TRBJ2-1; D is perhaps TRBD2 (5 bases). CDR3 length: 16 amino acids. Germline V lookup: CDR1 SGHRS, CDR2 YFSETQ. V was clipped by 0 bases and J by 0 bases, with 10 bases between them. In nucleotides, the CDR3 is TGCGCCAGCAGCTTGGCCCCCGGGAACTCCTACAATGAGCAGTTCTTC. It specifies CASSLAPGNSYNEQFF.

The J gene is TRBJ1-6, the V gene TRBV14; 9 bases are a match to TRBD1. The V segment lost 3 bases and the J segment 9 bases; nucleotides outside the gene matches: 9. Germline-derived CDR1 and CDR2 are SGHDN and FVKESK. CDR3 length: 16 amino acids. This CDR3 reads CASSHDPGQGVSPLHF. The CDR3 DNA reads TGTGCCAGCAGCCACGACCCGGGACAGGGTGTTTCACCCCTCCACTTT.